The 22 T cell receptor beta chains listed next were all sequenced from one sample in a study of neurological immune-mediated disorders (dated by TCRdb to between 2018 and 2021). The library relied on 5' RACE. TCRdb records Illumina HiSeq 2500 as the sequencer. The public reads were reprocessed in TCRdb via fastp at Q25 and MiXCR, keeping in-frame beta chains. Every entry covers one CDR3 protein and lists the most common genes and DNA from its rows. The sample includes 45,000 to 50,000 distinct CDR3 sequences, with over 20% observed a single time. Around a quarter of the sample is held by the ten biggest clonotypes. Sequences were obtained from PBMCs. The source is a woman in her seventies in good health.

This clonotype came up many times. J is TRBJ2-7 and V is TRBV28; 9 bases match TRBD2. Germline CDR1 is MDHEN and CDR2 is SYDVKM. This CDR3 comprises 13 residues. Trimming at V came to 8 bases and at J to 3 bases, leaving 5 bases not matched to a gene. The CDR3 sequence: CASLLSGSYEQYF. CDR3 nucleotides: TGTGCCAGCCTCCTTAGCGGGAGCTACGAGCAGTACTTC.

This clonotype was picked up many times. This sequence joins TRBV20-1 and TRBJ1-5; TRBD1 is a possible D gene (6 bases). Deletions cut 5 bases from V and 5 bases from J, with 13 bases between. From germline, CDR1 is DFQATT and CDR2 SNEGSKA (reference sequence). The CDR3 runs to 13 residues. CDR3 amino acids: CSALGHRDQPQHF. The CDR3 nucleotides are TGCAGTGCTCTCGGACACAGGGATCAGCCCCAGCATTTT.

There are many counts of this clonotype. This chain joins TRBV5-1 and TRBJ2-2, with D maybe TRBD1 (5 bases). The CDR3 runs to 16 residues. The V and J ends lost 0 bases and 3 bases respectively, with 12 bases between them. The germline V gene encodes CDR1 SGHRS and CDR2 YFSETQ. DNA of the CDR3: TGCGCCAGCAGCTTGGCTGGACACAGAGACACCGGGGAGCTGTTTTTT. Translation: CASSLAGHRDTGELFF.

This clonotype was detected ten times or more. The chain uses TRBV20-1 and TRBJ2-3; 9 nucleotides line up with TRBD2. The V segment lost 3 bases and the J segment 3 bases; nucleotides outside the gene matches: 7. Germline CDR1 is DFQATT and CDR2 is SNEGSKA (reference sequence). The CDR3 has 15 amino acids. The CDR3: CSARRSGRETDTQYF. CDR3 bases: TGCAGTGCTAGGCGTAGCGGGAGAGAAACAGATACGCAGTATTTT.

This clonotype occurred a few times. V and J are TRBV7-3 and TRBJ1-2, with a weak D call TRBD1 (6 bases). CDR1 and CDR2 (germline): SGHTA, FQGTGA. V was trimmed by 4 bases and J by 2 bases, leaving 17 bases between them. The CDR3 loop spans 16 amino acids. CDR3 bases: TGTGCCAGCAGCTCCCGTCGCCGGGACATCAACTATGGCTACACCTTC. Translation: CASSSRRRDINYGYTF.

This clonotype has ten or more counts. The CDR3 loop reads CASSLDGPYEQYF. CDR3 sequence (DNA): TGTGCCAGCAGTTTGGACGGCCCCTACGAGCAGTACTTC. The gene calls are TRBV12-3 or TRBV12-4 and TRBJ2-7; no clear D. The CDR3 contains 13 residues. Trimming took off 3 bases at V and 2 bases at J, with 8 bases between the two ends.

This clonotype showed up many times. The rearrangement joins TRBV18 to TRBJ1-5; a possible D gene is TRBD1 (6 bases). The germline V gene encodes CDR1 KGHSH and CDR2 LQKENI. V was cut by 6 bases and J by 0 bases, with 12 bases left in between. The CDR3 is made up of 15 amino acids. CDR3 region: CASSTGARSNQPQHF. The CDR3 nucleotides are TGTGCCAGCTCCACGGGGGCCCGTAGCAATCAGCCCCAGCATTTT.

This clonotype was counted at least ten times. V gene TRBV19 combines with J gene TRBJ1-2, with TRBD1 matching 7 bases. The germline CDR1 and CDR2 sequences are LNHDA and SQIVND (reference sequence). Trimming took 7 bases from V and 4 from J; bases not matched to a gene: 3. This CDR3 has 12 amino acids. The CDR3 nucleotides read TGTGCCAGTACGGACAGGAGCTATGGCTACACCTTC. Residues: CASTDRSYGYTF.

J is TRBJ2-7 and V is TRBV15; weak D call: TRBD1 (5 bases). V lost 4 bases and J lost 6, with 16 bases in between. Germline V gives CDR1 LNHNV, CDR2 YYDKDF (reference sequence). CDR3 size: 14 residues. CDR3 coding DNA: TGTGCCACCAGCAAAGTCGACAGCGCTGGCGAGCAGTACTTC. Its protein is CATSKVDSAGEQYF. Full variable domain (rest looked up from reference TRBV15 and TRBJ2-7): DAMVIQNPRYQVTQFGKPVTLSCSQTLNHNVMYWYQQKSSQAPKLLFHYYDKDFNNEADTPDNFQSRRPNTSFCFLDIRSPGLGDTAMYLCATSKVDSAGEQYFGPGTRLTVT.

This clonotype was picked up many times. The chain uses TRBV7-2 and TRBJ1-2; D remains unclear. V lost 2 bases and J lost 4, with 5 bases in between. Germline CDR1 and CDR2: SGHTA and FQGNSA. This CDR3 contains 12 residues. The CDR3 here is CASSLPTYGYTF. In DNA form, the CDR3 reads TGTGCCAGCAGCTTACCGACCTATGGCTACACCTTC.

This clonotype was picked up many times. The CDR3 protein is CSAREVRLSYEQYF. CDR3 DNA: TGCAGTGCTAGAGAGGTTCGTCTTTCCTACGAGCAGTACTTC. V is TRBV20-1 and J is TRBJ2-7; no reliable D call. This CDR3 comprises 14 residues. Germline CDR1 is DFQATT and CDR2 is SNEGSKA (reference sequence). Trimming took 0 bases from V and 1 from J, leaving 10 bases between them.

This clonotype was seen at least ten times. The CDR3 DNA follows: TGTGCCAGCAGTTACGGTGGAGCGGGAGGGTCAAATGAGCAGTTCTTC. Protein sequence: CASSYGGAGGSNEQFF. The chain couples TRBV6-5 to TRBJ2-1, with 10 bases fitting TRBD2. The CDR3 length is 16 residues. The junction had 8 bases not matched to a gene; V was cut back by 2 bases and J by 7 bases. Germline assignment: CDR1 MNHEY and CDR2 SVGAGI.

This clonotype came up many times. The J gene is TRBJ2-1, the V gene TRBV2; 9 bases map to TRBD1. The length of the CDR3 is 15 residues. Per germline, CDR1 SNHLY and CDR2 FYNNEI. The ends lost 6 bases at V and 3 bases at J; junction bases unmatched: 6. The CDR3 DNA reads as TGTGCCAGCAGCGACCAGGGACAGGGCTACAATGAGCAGTTCTTC. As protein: CASSDQGQGYNEQFF.

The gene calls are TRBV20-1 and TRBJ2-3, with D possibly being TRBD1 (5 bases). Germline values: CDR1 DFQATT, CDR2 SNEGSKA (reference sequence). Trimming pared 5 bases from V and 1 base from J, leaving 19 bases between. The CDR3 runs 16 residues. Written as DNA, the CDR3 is TGCAGTGCTGCCGGAGTGGGGCGGTCGGGCACAGATACGCAGTATTTT. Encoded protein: CSAAGVGRSGTDTQYF.

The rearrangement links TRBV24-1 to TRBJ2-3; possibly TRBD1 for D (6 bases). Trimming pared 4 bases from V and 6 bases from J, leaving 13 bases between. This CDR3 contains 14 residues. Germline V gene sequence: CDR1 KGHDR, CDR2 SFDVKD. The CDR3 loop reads CATSELRDTDTQYF. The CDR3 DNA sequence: TGTGCCACCAGTGAGCTCCGGGACACGGATACGCAGTATTTT.

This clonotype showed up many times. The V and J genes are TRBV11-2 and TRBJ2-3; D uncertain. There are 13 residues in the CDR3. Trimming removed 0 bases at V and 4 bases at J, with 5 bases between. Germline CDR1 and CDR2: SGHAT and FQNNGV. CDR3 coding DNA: TGTGCCAGCAGCTTAGATCCGGCAGATACGCAGTATTTT. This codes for CASSLDPADTQYF.

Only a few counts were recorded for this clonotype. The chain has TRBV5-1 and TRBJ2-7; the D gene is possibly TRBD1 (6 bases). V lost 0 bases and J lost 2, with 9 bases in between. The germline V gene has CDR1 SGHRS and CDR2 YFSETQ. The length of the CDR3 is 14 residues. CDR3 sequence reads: CASSLGDIPYEQYF. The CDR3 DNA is TGCGCCAGCAGCTTGGGGGACATCCCCTACGAGCAGTACTTC.

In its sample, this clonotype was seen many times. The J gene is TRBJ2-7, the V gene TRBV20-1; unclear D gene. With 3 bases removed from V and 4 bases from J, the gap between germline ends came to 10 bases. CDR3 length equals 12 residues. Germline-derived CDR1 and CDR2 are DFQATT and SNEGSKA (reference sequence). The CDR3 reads CSASKLEYEQYF. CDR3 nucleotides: TGCAGTGCTAGCAAGCTGGAGTACGAGCAGTACTTC.

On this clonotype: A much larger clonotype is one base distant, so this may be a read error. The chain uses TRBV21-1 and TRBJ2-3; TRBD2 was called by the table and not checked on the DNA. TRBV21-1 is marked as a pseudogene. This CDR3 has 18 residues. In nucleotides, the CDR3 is TGTGCCAGCAGTGGACCATTTTTATCGGGAGTTCACACAGATACGCAGTATTTT. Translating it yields CASSGPFLSGVHTDTQYF.

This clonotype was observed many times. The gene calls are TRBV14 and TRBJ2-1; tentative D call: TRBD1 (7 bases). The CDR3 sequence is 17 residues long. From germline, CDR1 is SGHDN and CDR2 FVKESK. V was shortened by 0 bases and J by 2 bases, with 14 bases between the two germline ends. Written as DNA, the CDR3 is TGTGCCAGCAGCCAAGATCTGGCAGGGGGGCCCTACAATGAGCAGTTCTTC. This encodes CASSQDLAGGPYNEQFF.

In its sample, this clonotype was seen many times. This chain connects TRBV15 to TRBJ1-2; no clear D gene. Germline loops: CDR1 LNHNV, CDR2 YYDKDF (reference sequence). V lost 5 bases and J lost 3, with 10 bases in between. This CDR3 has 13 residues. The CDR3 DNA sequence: TGTGCCACCAGCCCTGCGCTATACTATGGCTACACCTTC. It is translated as CATSPALYYGYTF.

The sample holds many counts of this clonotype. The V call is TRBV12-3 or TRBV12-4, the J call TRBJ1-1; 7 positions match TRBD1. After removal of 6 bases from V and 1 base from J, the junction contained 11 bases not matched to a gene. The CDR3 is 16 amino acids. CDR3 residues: CASSLTPGGTNTEAFF. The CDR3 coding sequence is TGTGCCAGCAGCCTTACCCCAGGGGGGACGAACACTGAAGCTTTCTTT.